What follows are 10 T cell receptor beta chains derived from one specimen sequenced in a study of blood T cell repertoires in COVID-19. Profiled with immunoSEQ multiplex PCR; TCRdb holds only in-frame clones, not every one. The sample lists about 440,000 clones, roughly 88% occurring once. Source material: peripheral blood. The receptors shown here come from a woman aged 45-60 years with COVID-19, enrolled during active disease.

The chain uses TRBV4-1 and TRBJ1-2; D gene ambiguous. Trimming cost V 5 bases and J 5 bases, with 21 bases left between them. The CDR3 runs to 16 residues. Per the germline V gene, CDR1 is MGHRA and CDR2 is YSYEKL. DNA of the CDR3: TGCGCCAGCAGCGCCGGCCGGGGAGGGTCGGAATATGGCTACACCTTC. Protein: CASSAGRGGSEYGYTF.

The V call is TRBV19, the J call TRBJ2-5; 7 nucleotides align to TRBD1. Looked up from germline, CDR1 is LNHDA and CDR2 is SQIVND (reference sequence). Trimming at V came to 3 bases and at J to 5 bases, leaving 6 bases not matched to a gene. The CDR3 consists of 14 residues. The CDR3 spells CASSISRGGETQYF. For the CDR3, the DNA is TGTGCCAGTAGTATTAGTCGAGGGGGCGAGACCCAGTACTTC. Based on the CDR3 plus reference TRBV19 and TRBJ2-5, the full variable domain is DGGITQSPKYLFRKEGQNVTLSCEQNLNHDAMYWYRQDPGQGLRLIYYSQIVNDFQKGDIAEGYSVSREKKESFPLTVTSAQKNPTAFYLCASSISRGGETQYFGPGTRLLVL.

This rearrangement joins TRBV6-1 to TRBJ1-1; D not certain. Germline V CDR1 and CDR2: MNHNS, SASEGT. The CDR3 is 13 amino acids. The germline V and J ends were trimmed by 1 base and 7 bases, with 10 bases remaining between them. This chain's CDR3 is CASSEERGLEAFF. The CDR3 bases are TGTGCCAGCAGTGAAGAGCGAGGCCTTGAAGCTTTCTTT.

The chain recombines TRBV9 with TRBJ1-5; no clear D. The CDR3 has 15 amino acids. In germline, CDR1 is SGDLS, CDR2 YYNGEE. The V end lost 0 bases, the J end lost 9 bases, and 16 bases lay between the germline ends. The CDR3 reads CASSVAGEGLSPQHF. The CDR3 nucleotides read TGTGCCAGCAGCGTAGCCGGGGAAGGACTGTCGCCCCAGCATTTT.

The chain carries TRBV24-1 and TRBJ2-5; no firm D call. V lost 2 bases to trimming and J lost 0 bases, with 6 bases between them. Germline V gene lookup returns CDR1 KGHDR and CDR2 SFDVKD. The CDR3 is made up of 14 amino acids. In nucleotides, the CDR3 is TGTGCCACCAGTGATTCGTCTGACCAAGAGACCCAGTACTTC. This sequence encodes CATSDSSDQETQYF.

The V call is TRBV27, the J call TRBJ2-1, with D perhaps matching TRBD2 (5 bases). Germline CDR1 MNHEY, CDR2 SMNVEV (reference sequence). The CDR3 is made up of 15 amino acids. Trimming removed 0 bases from V and 2 bases from J, with 8 bases in between. CDR3 amino acids: CASSLSRVAYNEQFF. Written as DNA, the CDR3 is TGTGCCAGCAGTTTATCGAGGGTGGCCTACAATGAGCAGTTCTTC.

The rearrangement joins TRBV12-5 to TRBJ1-2, with D possibly being TRBD1 (6 bases). Per the germline V gene, CDR1 is LGHNT and CDR2 is FRNRAP. V was cut by 6 bases and J by 0 bases, with 11 bases left in between. CDR3 length: 14 residues. In nucleotides, the CDR3 is TGTGCTAGTGGGGCTGGGACACCTAACTATGGCTACACCTTC. Its protein is CASGAGTPNYGYTF.

V gene TRBV3-1 (or the pseudogene TRBV3-2) combines with J gene TRBJ2-1, with TRBD2 matching over 13 bases. The CDR3 consists of 21 residues. The germline V gene encodes CDR1 LGHDT and CDR2 YNNKEL (reference sequence). With V trimmed by 4 bases and J by 0 bases, 15 bases remained unmatched. In nucleotides, the CDR3 is TGTGCCAGCAGCCGCTGGCAGCATGGACTAGCGGGGGCTCGCTCCTACAATGAGCAGTTCTTC. This encodes CASSRWQHGLAGARSYNEQFF.

The V call is TRBV10-3, the J call TRBJ1-3; D is uncertain. Deletions cut 4 bases from V and 0 bases from J, with 16 bases between. The CDR3 contains 17 residues. In germline, CDR1 is ENHRY, CDR2 SYGVKD. The CDR3 DNA reads as TGTGCCATCAGTGCCAGGACTGCCACTAGCTCTGGAAACACCATATATTTT. It translates to CAISARTATSSGNTIYF.

The rearrangement links TRBV30 to TRBJ2-6; D is perhaps TRBD2 (5 bases). Trimming removed 0 bases from V and 2 bases from J, with 11 bases in between. This CDR3 is built from 16 residues. Germline V gives CDR1 GTSNPN, CDR2 SVGIG (reference sequence). CDR3 region: CAWSVRGIPGANVLTF. The CDR3 DNA sequence: TGTGCCTGGAGTGTACGGGGAATTCCTGGGGCCAACGTCCTGACTTTC.